This T cell receptor beta chain originates from a study of CD8 T cells in Susac syndrome. Reverse transcription of roughly 0.45 to 1 ug RNA was performed with random hexamers. TCR beta CDR3 was amplified by immunoSEQ covering 54 Vbeta and 13 Jbeta. TCRdb itself ran the immunoSEQ multiplex PCR reads through MiXCR, one entry per CDR3 protein. The sample records approximately 220,000 distinct CDR3 sequences, roughly nine tenths being singletons. The authors carried out high-throughput sequencing of TCR beta. They applied it to CD8+ and CD4+ T cells obtained from blood. The multiple sclerosis controls comprised treatment-naive patients whose relapsing-remitting disease was stable or active. Both CD4+ and CD8+ T cells were negatively isolated, and TEMRA cells underwent FACS enrichment. V dropped 1 base and J dropped 6 bases, with 4 bases sitting between them. The CDR3 spans 12 residues. This clonotype has a handful of counts.

Specimen: CD8+ T cells from PBMCs. This sequence was found in a human donor with multiple sclerosis. The J gene is TRBJ2-4, the V gene TRBV12-3 or TRBV12-4; D not certain. The CDR3 sequence is CASSLGLNIQYF. CDR3 sequence (DNA): TGTGCCAGCAGTTTAGGGCTAAACATTCAGTACTTC.